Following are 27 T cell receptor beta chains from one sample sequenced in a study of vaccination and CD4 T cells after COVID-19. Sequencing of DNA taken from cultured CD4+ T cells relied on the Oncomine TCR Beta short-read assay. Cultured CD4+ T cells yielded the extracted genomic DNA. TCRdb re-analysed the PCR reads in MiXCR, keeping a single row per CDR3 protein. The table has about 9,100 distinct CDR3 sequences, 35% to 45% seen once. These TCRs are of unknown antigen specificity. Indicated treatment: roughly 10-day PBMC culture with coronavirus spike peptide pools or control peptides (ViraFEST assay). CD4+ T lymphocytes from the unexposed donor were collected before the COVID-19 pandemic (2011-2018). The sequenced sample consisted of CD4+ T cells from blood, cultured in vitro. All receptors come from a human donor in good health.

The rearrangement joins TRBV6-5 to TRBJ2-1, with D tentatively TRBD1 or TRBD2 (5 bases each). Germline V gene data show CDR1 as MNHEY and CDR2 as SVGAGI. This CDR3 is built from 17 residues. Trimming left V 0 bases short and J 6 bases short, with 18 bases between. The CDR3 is CASSYSGRQGKRNEQFF. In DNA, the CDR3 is TGTGCCAGCAGTTACTCGGGACGCCAAGGTAAACGCAATGAGCAGTTCTTC.

The CDR3 DNA reads as TGTGCCAGCAGTTTATTCGGGGCAGGCTATGGCTACACCTTC. Translation gives CASSLFGAGYGYTF. This rearrangement joins TRBV27 to TRBJ1-2, with D perhaps matching TRBD1 (5 bases). V was pared by 1 base and J by 4 bases, with 10 bases between. In germline, CDR1 is MNHEY, CDR2 SMNVEV (reference sequence). This CDR3 spans 14 amino acids.

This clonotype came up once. CDR3 region: CASSHDWRSGGYEQYF. The CDR3 bases are TGTGCCAGCAGCCATGATTGGAGGTCGGGGGGTTACGAGCAGTACTTC. This sequence joins TRBV4-2 and TRBJ2-7; the match to TRBD2 covers 7 bases. CDR1 and CDR2 from the germline V gene are LGHNA and YNFKEQ. There are 16 residues in the CDR3. V was pared by 3 bases and J by 4 bases, with 12 bases of the junction left unmatched.

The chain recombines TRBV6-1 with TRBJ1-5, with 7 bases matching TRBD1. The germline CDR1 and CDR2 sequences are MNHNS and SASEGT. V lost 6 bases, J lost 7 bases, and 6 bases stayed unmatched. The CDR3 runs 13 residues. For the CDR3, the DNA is TGTGCCAGCAGGACAGGGAGTGACCAGCCCCAGCATTTT. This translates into CASRTGSDQPQHF.

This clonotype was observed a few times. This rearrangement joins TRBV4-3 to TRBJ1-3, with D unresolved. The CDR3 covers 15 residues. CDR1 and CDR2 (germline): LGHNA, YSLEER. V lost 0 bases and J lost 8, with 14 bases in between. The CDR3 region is CASSQDFGVGDTIYF. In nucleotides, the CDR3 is TGCGCCAGCAGCCAAGATTTCGGGGTCGGTGACACCATATATTTT.

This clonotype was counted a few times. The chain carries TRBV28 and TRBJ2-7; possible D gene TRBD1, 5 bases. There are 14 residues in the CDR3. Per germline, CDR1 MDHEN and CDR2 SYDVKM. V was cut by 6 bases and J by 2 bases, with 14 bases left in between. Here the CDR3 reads CASSPLSRAYEQYF. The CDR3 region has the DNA TGTGCCAGCAGCCCCTTGAGCAGGGCCTACGAGCAGTACTTC.

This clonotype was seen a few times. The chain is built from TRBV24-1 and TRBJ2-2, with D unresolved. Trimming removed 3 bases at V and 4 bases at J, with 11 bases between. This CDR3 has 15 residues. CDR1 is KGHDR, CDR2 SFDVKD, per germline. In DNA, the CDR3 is TGTGCCACCAGTGATGCCCTGTGGGGCACCGGGGAGCTGTTTTTT. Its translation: CATSDALWGTGELFF.

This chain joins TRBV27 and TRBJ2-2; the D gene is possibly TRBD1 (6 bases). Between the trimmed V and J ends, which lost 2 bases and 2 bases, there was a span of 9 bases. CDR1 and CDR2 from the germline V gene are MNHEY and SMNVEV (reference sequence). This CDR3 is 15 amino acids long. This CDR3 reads CASSLGRGNTGELFF. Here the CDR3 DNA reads TGTGCCAGCAGTTTAGGCAGGGGTAACACCGGGGAGCTGTTTTTT.

The CDR3 DNA reads TGTGCCAGCAAAATACAGGGTGGTGCTTTCTTT. This encodes CASKIQGGAFF. The chain has TRBV28 and TRBJ1-1; weak D call: TRBD1 (6 bases). CDR1 MDHEN and CDR2 SYDVKM come from the germline V gene. V lost 7 bases and J 11 bases, leaving 14 bases between the germline ends. The CDR3 contains 11 residues. The whole variable domain, filled in from reference TRBV28 and TRBJ1-1, reads DVKVTQSSRYLVKRTGEKVFLECVQDMDHENMFWYRQDPGLGLRLIYFSYDVKMKEKGDIPEGYSVSREKKERFSLILESASTNQTSMYLCASKIQGGAFFGQGTRLTVV.

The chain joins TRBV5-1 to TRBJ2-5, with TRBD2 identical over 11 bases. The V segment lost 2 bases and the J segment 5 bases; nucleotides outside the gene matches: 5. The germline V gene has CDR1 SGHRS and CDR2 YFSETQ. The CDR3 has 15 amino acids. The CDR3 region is CASSFLSGREETQYF. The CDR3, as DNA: TGCGCCAGCAGCTTCCTTAGCGGGAGGGAGGAGACCCAGTACTTC.

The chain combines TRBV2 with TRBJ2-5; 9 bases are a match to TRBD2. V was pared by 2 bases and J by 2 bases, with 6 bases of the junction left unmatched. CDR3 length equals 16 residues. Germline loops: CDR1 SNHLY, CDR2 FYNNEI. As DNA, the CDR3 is TGTGCCAGCAGTGAAAAGGGACTAGCAGTTCAAGAGACCCAGTACTTC. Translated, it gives CASSEKGLAVQETQYF.

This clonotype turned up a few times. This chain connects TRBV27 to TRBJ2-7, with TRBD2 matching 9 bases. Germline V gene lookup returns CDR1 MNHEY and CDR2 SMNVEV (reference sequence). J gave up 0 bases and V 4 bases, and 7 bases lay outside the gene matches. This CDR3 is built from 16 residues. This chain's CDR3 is CASSSPSGVFSYEQYF. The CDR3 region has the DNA TGTGCCAGCAGTTCCCCTAGCGGGGTATTCTCCTACGAGCAGTACTTC.

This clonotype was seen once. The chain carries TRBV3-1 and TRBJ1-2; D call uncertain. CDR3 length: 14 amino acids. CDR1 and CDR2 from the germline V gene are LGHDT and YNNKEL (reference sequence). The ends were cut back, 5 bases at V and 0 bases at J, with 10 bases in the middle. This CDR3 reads CASSSAGANYGYTF. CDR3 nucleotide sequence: TGTGCCAGCAGCTCCGCAGGAGCTAACTATGGCTACACCTTC.

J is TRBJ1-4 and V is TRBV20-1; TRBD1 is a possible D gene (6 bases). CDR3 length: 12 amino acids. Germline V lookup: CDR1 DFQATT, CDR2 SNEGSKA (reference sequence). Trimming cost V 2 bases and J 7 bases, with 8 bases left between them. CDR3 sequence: CSARLDSEKLFF. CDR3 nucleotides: TGCAGTGCTAGATTGGACAGTGAAAAACTGTTTTTT.

CDR3 sequence: CASLLGNYGYTF. CDR3 in DNA: TGTGCCAGCCTTCTAGGGAACTATGGCTACACCTTC. This rearrangement joins TRBV28 to TRBJ1-2; D gene unclear. V lost 8 bases, J lost 2 bases, and 9 bases lay in between. The CDR3 contains 12 residues. The germline gives CDR1 MDHEN, CDR2 SYDVKM.

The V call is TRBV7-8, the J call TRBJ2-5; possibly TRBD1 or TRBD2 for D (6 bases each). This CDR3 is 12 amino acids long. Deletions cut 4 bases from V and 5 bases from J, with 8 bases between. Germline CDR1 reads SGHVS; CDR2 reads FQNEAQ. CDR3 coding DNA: TGTGCCAGCAGCTGGAGGGGGGAGACCCAGTACTTC. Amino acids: CASSWRGETQYF.

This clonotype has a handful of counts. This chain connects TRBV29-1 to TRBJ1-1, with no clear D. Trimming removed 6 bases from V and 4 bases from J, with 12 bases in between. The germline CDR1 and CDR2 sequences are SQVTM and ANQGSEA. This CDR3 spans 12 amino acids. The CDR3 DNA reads TGCAGCGTATCCAGCTTGGCCACTGAAGCTTTCTTT. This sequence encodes CSVSSLATEAFF.

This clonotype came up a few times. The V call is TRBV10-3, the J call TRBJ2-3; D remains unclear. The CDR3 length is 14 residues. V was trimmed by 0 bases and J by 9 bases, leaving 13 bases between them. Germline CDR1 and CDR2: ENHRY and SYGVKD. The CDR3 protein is CAISESVGGDTQYF. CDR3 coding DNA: TGTGCCATCAGTGAGTCGGTGGGTGGTGACACGCAGTATTTT.

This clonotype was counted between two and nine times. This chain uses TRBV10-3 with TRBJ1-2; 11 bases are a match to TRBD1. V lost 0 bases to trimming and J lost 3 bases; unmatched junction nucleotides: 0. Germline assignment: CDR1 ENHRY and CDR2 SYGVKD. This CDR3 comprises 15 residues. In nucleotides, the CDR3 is TGTGCCATCAGTGAGTCGGGACAGGGGGACTATGGCTACACCTTC. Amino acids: CAISESGQGDYGYTF.

The CDR3 region has the DNA TGTGCCACCCGGGACAGGGCAAATAATGAGCAGTTCTTC. Translated, it gives CATRDRANNEQFF. The rearrangement uses TRBV6-2 or TRBV6-3 and TRBJ2-1; TRBD1 agrees at 9 bases. J was trimmed by 7 bases and V by 10 bases; bases with no gene match: 8. The V gene's germline CDR1 is MNHEY and CDR2 SVGEGT. The CDR3 contains 13 residues.

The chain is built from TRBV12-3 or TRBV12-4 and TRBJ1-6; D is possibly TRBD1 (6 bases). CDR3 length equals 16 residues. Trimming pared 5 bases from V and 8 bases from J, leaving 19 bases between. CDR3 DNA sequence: TGTGCCAGCAGTCCCTACGGACAGATTACTCATTCACCCCTCCACTTT. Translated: CASSPYGQITHSPLHF.

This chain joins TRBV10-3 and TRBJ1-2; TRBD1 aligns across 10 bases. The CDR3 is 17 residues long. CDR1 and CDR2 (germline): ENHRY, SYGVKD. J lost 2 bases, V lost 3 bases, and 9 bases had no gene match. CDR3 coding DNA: TGTGCCATCAGTGACCGGGACAGGGGTTCAGTAAACTATGGCTACACCTTC. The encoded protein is CAISDRDRGSVNYGYTF.

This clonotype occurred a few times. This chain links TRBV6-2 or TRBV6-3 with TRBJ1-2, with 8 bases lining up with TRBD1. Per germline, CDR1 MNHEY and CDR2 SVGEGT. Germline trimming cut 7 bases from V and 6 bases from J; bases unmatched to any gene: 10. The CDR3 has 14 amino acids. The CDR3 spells CASTRTGSLHGYTF. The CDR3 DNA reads TGTGCCAGCACCCGGACAGGGAGCCTCCATGGCTACACCTTC.

In DNA, the CDR3 is TGCGCCAGCAGTCAATCCCGGACAGTCAATTCACCCCTCCACTTT. Residues: CASSQSRTVNSPLHF. The rearrangement uses TRBV23-1 and TRBJ1-6; perhaps TRBD1 as D (6 bases). TRBV23-1 is filed as an ORF, its function uncertain. The CDR3 is made up of 15 amino acids. Trimming cost V 0 bases and J 7 bases, with 10 bases left between them.

CDR3 in amino acids: CSARAPTSPYNEQFF. In DNA, the CDR3 is TGCAGTGCTAGAGCCCCGACATCGCCCTACAATGAGCAGTTCTTC. The chain recombines TRBV20-1 with TRBJ2-1; D gene unclear. The length of the CDR3 is 15 residues. Germline-derived CDR1 and CDR2 are DFQATT and SNEGSKA (reference sequence). V was pared by 1 base and J by 2 bases, with 12 bases between.

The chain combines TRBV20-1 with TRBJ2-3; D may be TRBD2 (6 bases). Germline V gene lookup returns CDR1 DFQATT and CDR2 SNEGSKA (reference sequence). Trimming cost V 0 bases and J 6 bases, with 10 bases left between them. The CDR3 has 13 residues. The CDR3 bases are TGCAGTGCTAGAGACCGGGGGTGGGATACGCAGTATTTT. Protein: CSARDRGWDTQYF.

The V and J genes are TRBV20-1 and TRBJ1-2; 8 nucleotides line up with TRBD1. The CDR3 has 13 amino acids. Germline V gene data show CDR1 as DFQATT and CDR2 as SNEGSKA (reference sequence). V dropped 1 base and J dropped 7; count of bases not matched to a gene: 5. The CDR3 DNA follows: TGCAGTGCTAGAGTGGGACAGGCCCCTGGCTACACCTTC. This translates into CSARVGQAPGYTF.